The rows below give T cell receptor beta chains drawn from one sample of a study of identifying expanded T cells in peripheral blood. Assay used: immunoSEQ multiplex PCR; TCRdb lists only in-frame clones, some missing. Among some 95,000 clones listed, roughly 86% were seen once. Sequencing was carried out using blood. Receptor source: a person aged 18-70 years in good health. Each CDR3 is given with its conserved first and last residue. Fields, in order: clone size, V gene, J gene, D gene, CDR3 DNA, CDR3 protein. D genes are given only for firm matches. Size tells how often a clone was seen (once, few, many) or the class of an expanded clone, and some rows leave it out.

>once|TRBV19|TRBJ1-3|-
TGTGCCAGTAGTACATCTGGAAACACCATATATTTT
CASSTSGNTIYF
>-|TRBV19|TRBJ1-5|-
TGTGCCAGTAAGCCGCAAGGTCCGGGCAATCAGCCCCAGCATTTT
CASKPQGPGNQPQHF
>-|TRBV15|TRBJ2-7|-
TGTGCCACCAGCAGGGCCGGCGGGATCTCCTACGAGCAGTACTTC
CATSRAGGISYEQYF
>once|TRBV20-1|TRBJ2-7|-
TGCAGTGCTCCTCGGGACAACAGAATATACTTC
CSAPRDNRIYF
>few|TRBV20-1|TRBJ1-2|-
TGCAGTGCGGAGGGGGGAAATGGCTACACCTTC
CSAEGGNGYTF
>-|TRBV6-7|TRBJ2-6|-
TGTGCCAGCACCGAACACCTACGTCGGGCAACTGGGGCCAACGTCCTGACTTTC
CASTEHLRRATGANVLTF
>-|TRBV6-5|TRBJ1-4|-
TGTGCCAGCAGTTACTCGGGAAGGAGGGAACTGTTTTTT
CASSYSGRRELFF
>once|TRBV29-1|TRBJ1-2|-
TGCAGCGTAAACCGGGACGGGGGAGGCTACACCTTC
CSVNRDGGGYTF
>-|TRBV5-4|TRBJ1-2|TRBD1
TGTGCCAGCAGCCGACAGGGGGCGAAAGTTTCCAACTATGGCTACACCTTC
CASSRQGAKVSNYGYTF
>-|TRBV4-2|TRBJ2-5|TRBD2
TGTGCCAGCAGCCCCGGGAGCGGGAACCACGAGACCCAGTACTTC
CASSPGSGNHETQYF
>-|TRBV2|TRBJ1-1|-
TGTGCCAGCAATATCCAGGCCACTGAAGCTTTCTTT
CASNIQATEAFF
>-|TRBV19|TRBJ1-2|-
TGTGCCAGTAGTGCCAGGATTGGCTACACCTTC
CASSARIGYTF
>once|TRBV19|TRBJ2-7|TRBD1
TGTGCCAGTAGTATGACAGGGTTCCACGAGCAGTACTTC
CASSMTGFHEQYF
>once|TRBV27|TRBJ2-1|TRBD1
TGTGCCAGCAGTTTCCATCAACAGGGGAATGAGCAGTTCTTC
CASSFHQQGNEQFF
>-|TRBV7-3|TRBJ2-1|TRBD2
TGTGCCAGCAGCTCGCATAGGGGACTAGCGGTGAATGAGCAGTTCTTC
CASSSHRGLAVNEQFF
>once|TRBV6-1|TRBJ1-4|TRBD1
TGTGCCAGCACCGGACAGGGTCTTTTTGAAAAACTGTTTTTT
CASTGQGLFEKLFF
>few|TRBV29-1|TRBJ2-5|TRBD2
TGCAGCGTTGCGACTAGCTCATCAGAGACCCAGTACTTC
CSVATSSSETQYF
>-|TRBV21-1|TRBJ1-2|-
TGTGCCAGCAGCCTTCTGTCCCCAGCTAACTATGGCTACACCTTC
CASSLLSPANYGYTF
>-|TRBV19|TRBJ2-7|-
TGTGCCAGTAGTATAAGCTGGGGCGGGACCTACGAGCAGTACTTC
CASSISWGGTYEQYF
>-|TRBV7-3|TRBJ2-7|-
TGTGCCAGCAGCTTAAGTCACGGTTCCTACGAGCAGTACTTC
CASSLSHGSYEQYF
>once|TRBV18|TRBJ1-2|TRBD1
TGTGCCAGCTCACCTTACGACACGGACAGGCCTACACTCTATGGCTACACCTTC
CASSPYDTDRPTLYGYTF
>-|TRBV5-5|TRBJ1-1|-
TGTGCCAGCAGCTTGGAAGGGAGGAACACTGAAGCTTTCTTT
CASSLEGRNTEAFF
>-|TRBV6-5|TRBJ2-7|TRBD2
TGTGCCAGCAGTTATAGGGCGGGGGACCTCTACGAGCAGTACTTC
CASSYRAGDLYEQYF
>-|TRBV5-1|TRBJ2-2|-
TGCGCCAGCAGCTTGTCCCCAGAGAACATGAACACCGGGGAGCTGTTTTTT
CASSLSPENMNTGELFF
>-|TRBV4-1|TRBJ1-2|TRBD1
TGCGCCAGCAGCCAAGTAGGGACAGGAGCTAACTATGGCTACACCTTC
CASSQVGTGANYGYTF
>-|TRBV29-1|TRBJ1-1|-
TGCAGCGTTGCGGCAGGGGACACTGAAGCTTTCTTT
CSVAAGDTEAFF
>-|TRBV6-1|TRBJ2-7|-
TGTGCCAGCAGTGTGCACGTCTCCTACGAGCAGTACTTC
CASSVHVSYEQYF
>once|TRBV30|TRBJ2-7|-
TGTGCCTGGAGTCCAGGGGCTTCGTATTCCTACGAGCAGTACTTC
CAWSPGASYSYEQYF
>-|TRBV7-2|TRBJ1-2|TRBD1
TGTGCCAGCAGCCCTCACGGGACAGGGGTTGGCTACACCTTC
CASSPHGTGVGYTF
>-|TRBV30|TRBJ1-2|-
TGTGCCTGGACAGTGGGGGGTCCGTACGGCTACACCTTC
CAWTVGGPYGYTF
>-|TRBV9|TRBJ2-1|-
TGTGCCAGCAGCGTCGTTAGCTCCTACAATGAGCAGTTCTTC
CASSVVSSYNEQFF
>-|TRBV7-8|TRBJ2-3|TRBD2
TGTGCCAGCAGCCCCCGGACTAGCGGGGGGGTTACAGATACGCAGTATTTT
CASSPRTSGGVTDTQYF
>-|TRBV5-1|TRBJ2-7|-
TGCGCCAGCAGCTTGGTTGAGGCCGGAACTCATTACGAGCAGTACTTC
CASSLVEAGTHYEQYF
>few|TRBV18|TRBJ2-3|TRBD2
TGTGCCAGCTCACCCCGGGGAGGGGGCACAGATACGCAGTATTTT
CASSPRGGGTDTQYF
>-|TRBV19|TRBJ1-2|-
TGTGCCAGTAGGTGGCGGGGGGCCGATGGCTACACCTTC
CASRWRGADGYTF
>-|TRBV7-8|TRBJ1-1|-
TGTGCCAGCAGCTTAGGCAGGTTTCTAATCACTGAAGCTTTCTTT
CASSLGRFLITEAFF
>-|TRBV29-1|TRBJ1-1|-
TGCAGCGTCGGGGGCCTAAAATCTTCAGTGGGGACTGAAGCTTTCTTT
CSVGGLKSSVGTEAFF
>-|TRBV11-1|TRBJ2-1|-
TGTGCCAGCAGCTTAGTTGTGGGGGAGAATGAGCAGTTCTTC
CASSLVVGENEQFF
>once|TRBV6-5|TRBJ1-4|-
TGTGCCAGCAGTTCCCGGACAGCCTTTAATGAAAAACTGTTTTTT
CASSSRTAFNEKLFF
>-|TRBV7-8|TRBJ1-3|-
TGTGCCAGCAGCTTAGAGGGTGGAAACACCATATATTTT
CASSLEGGNTIYF
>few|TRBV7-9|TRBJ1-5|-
TGTGCCAGCAGCTTAGGGGTTCAGCCCCAGCATTTT
CASSLGVQPQHF
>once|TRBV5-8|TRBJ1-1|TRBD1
TGTGCCAGCAGCTTGGGCAGGGGGCACACTGAAGCTTTCTTT
CASSLGRGHTEAFF
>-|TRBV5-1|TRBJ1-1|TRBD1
TGCGCCAGCAGCACAGGGGAGGGATTGAACACTGAAGCTTTCTTT
CASSTGEGLNTEAFF
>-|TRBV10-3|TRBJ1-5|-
TGTGCCATCAGTGAGTCCTTAGGGGGGGGGCAGCCCCAGCATTTT
CAISESLGGGQPQHF
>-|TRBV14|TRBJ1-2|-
TGTGCCAGCAGCCCCCAACAGTATGGCTACACCTTC
CASSPQQYGYTF
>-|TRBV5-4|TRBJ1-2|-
TGTGCCAGCAGGTTGGACAGAGCTAACTATGGCTACACCTTC
CASRLDRANYGYTF
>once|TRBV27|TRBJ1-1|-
TGTGCCAGCAGTTTAAGAGGGGACACGAACACTGAAGCTTTCTTT
CASSLRGDTNTEAFF
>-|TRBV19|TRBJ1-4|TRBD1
TGTGCCAGTACCACAGGGGAGGGTAATGAAAAACTGTTTTTT
CASTTGEGNEKLFF
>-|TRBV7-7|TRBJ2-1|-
TGTGCCAGCAGCTTAGGTACTGGAGGTTGGAATGAGCAGTTCTTC
CASSLGTGGWNEQFF
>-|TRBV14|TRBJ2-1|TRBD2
TGTGCCAGCAGCCAAGGTGGAGGACTAGCGGGAGGTAAGCAGTTCTTC
CASSQGGGLAGGKQFF
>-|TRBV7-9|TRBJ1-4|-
TGTGCCAGCAGCTTAGTGGGGGCAACTAATGAAAAACTGTTTTTT
CASSLVGATNEKLFF
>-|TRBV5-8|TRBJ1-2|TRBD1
TGTGCCAGCAGTTCTCGACAGGGGGCTAACTATGGCTACACCTTC
CASSSRQGANYGYTF
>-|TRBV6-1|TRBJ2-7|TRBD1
TGTGCCAGCAACCAACCGGGACAGGGGAACGAGCAGTACTTC
CASNQPGQGNEQYF